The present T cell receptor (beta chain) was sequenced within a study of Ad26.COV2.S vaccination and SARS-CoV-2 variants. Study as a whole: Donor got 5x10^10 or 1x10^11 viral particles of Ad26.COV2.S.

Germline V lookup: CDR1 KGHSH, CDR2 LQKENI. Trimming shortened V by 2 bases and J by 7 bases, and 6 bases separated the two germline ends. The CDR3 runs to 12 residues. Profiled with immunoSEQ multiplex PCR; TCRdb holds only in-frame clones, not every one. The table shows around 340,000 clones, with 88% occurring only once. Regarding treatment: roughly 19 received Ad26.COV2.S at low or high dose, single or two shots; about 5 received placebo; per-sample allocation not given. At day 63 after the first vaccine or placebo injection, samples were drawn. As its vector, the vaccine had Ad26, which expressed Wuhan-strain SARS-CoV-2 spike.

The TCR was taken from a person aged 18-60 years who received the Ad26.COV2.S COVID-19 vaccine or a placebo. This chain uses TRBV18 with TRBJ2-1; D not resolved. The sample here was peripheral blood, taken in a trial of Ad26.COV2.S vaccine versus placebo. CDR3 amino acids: CASSPTENEQFF. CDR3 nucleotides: TGTGCCAGCTCACCAACAGAGAATGAGCAGTTCTTC. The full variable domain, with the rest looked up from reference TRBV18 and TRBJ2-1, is NAGVMQNPRHLVRRRGQEARLRCSPMKGHSHVYWYRQLPEEGLKFMVYLQKENIIDESGMPKERFSAEFPKEGPSILRIQQVVRGDSAAYFCASSPTENEQFFGPGTRLTVL.